One sample yielded the 13 T cell receptor beta chains listed below, sequenced in a study of blood T cell repertoires in COVID-19. Sequenced by immunoSEQ multiplex PCR; TCRdb stores in-frame clones only, minus some. The data show about 110,000 clones, approximately 87% seen once. The sample taken for sequencing was peripheral blood. All receptors come from a woman aged 60-75 years with acute or convalescent COVID-19.

This rearrangement joins TRBV7-2 to TRBJ1-5, with D possibly matching TRBD1 (5 bases). The CDR3 runs 13 residues. V was clipped by 4 bases and J by 5 bases, with 9 bases between them. Germline V gene lookup returns CDR1 SGHTA and CDR2 FQGNSA. DNA of the CDR3: TGTGCCAGCAGCTCCCAGGGTTATCAGCCCCAGCATTTT. Encoded protein: CASSSQGYQPQHF.

This chain joins TRBV6-5 and TRBJ1-2, with 9 positions matching TRBD1. Unmatched junction bases numbered 5, after V lost 6 bases and J lost 3 bases. The germline V gene has CDR1 MNHEY and CDR2 SVGAGI. There are 14 residues in the CDR3. The DNA for the CDR3 is TGTGCCAGCAGAACCGGGACAGGGTACTATGGCTACACCTTC. Translated, it gives CASRTGTGYYGYTF.

The chain has TRBV4-1 and TRBJ1-5, with D perhaps TRBD1 (6 bases). CDR1 is MGHRA and CDR2 is YSYEKL in the germline V gene. This CDR3 region has 17 residues. V was shortened by 4 bases and J by 10 bases, with 26 bases between the two germline ends. CDR3 sequence: CASSLNLKDSRFGPQHF. In DNA, the CDR3 is TGCGCCAGCAGCCTGAACCTCAAGGACAGCCGATTTGGTCCCCAGCATTTT.

The CDR3 spells CASNGQGTYEQYF. In nucleotides, the CDR3 is TGTGCCAGCAACGGACAGGGGACCTACGAGCAGTACTTC. The genes are TRBV12-3 or TRBV12-4 and TRBJ2-7, with 9 positions matching TRBD1. The CDR3 length is 13 residues. V was pared by 7 bases and J by 2 bases, with 3 bases of the junction left unmatched.

The CDR3 DNA reads TGCAGCCCCGGGGGGAATGAGCAGTTCTTC. This sequence encodes CSPGGNEQFF. This rearrangement joins TRBV20-1 to TRBJ2-1, with 7 nucleotides matching TRBD2. Per germline, CDR1 DFQATT and CDR2 SNEGSKA (reference sequence). This CDR3 contains 10 residues.

V is TRBV7-9 and J is TRBJ1-2; maybe TRBD1 (5 bases). CDR1 and CDR2 (germline): SEHNR, FQNEAQ (reference sequence). The length of the CDR3 is 12 residues. Between the trimmed V and J ends, which lost 5 bases and 3 bases, there was a span of 7 bases. In DNA, the CDR3 is TGTGCCAGCAGCCCACAGGACTATGGCTACACCTTC. This codes for CASSPQDYGYTF. Using reference TRBV7-9 and TRBJ1-2 for the parts outside the CDR3, the full variable domain is DTGVSQNPRHKITKRGQNVTFRCDPISEHNRLYWYRQTLGQGPEFLTYFQNEAQLEKSRLLSDRFSAERPKGSFSTLEIQRTEQGDSAMYLCASSPQDYGYTFGSGTRLTVV.

The chain recombines TRBV5-1 with TRBJ2-7, with D perhaps matching TRBD1 (6 bases). With 4 bases removed from V and 2 bases from J, the gap between germline ends came to 16 bases. Germline CDR1 is SGHRS and CDR2 is YFSETQ. This CDR3 spans 15 amino acids. In DNA form, the CDR3 reads TGCGCCAGCAGCCCCCGGGACATCTCTACCTACGAGCAGTACTTC. Translating gives CASSPRDISTYEQYF.

This sequence joins TRBV2 and TRBJ1-1; 12 bases match TRBD1. This CDR3 spans 16 amino acids. The germline gives CDR1 SNHLY, CDR2 FYNNEI. Trimming took 4 bases from V and 0 from J; bases not matched to a gene: 3. In nucleotides, the CDR3 is TGTGCCAGCAGTGGGGACAGGGGGCGACTGAACACTGAAGCTTTCTTT. This sequence encodes CASSGDRGRLNTEAFF.

This clone has only a few counts. The chain links TRBV10-1 to TRBJ2-3, with D unclear. This CDR3 region has 14 residues. Germline values: CDR1 WNHNN, CDR2 SYGVQD (reference sequence). Trimming removed 4 bases from V and 2 bases from J, with 10 bases in between. The CDR3 sequence: CASSGGIITDTQYF. The CDR3 DNA reads TGCGCCAGCAGTGGTGGCATCATCACAGATACGCAGTATTTT.

The chain joins TRBV7-8 to TRBJ1-1; TRBD1 matches 7 bases. Germline assignment: CDR1 SGHVS and CDR2 FQNEAQ. V lost 5 bases, J lost 1 base, and 7 bases stayed unmatched. The CDR3 covers 15 residues. The CDR3 DNA reads as TGTGCCAGCAGCCGGGGGGACAGCTGGAACACTGAAGCTTTCTTT. Amino acid sequence: CASSRGDSWNTEAFF. The variable domain in full, with the rest retrieved from reference TRBV7-8 and TRBJ1-1, is GAGVSQSPRYKVAKRGQDVALRCDPISGHVSLFWYQQALGQGPEFLTYFQNEAQLDKSGLPSDRFFAERPEGSVSTLKIQRTQQEDSAVYLCASSRGDSWNTEAFFGQGTRLTVV.

The chain couples TRBV5-1 to TRBJ2-7; D possibly corresponds to TRBD1 (5 bases). CDR1 is SGHRS, CDR2 YFSETQ, per germline. V was pared by 0 bases and J by 4 bases, with 11 bases between. The CDR3 runs 14 residues. CDR3 coding DNA: TGCGCCAGCAGCTTGGACAGGTCAGTTTACGAGCAGTACTTC. Translation gives CASSLDRSVYEQYF.

This clone was seen a few times. V usage is TRBV29-1 and J usage is TRBJ1-2; the match to TRBD1 covers 8 bases. Germline CDR1 SQVTM, CDR2 ANQGSEA. This CDR3 has 13 residues. The junction had 9 bases not matched to a gene; V was cut back by 4 bases and J by 8 bases. The CDR3 coding sequence is TGCAGCGTTGTAGGACAGGGCAGTTGGGGCTACACCTTC. Its protein product is CSVVGQGSWGYTF. Full variable domain (remainder filled in from reference TRBV29-1 and TRBJ1-2): SAVISQKPSRDICQRGTSLTIQCQVDSQVTMMFWYRQQPGQSLTLIATANQGSEATYESGFVIDKFPISRPNLTFSTLTVSNMSPEDSSIYLCSVVGQGSWGYTFGSGTRLTVV.

The V call is TRBV7-9, the J call TRBJ2-4, with D tentatively TRBD1 (5 bases). The CDR3 loop spans 15 amino acids. Germline V gene lookup returns CDR1 SEHNR and CDR2 FQNEAQ (reference sequence). The V end lost 5 bases, the J end lost 0 bases, and 11 bases lay between the germline ends. CDR3 loop: CASSQGLPAKNIQYF. The CDR3 nucleotides are TGTGCCAGCAGCCAGGGATTACCAGCCAAAAACATTCAGTACTTC.